This TCR beta chain was sequenced for a study of blood T cells in healthy people across ages. For the second PCR, which ran for roughly 6 to 12 cycles, a sample-barcoded 5' primer and a J-beta primer mix were used. TCRdb passed the 5' RACE reads through MiXCR, listing each CDR3 protein once. The sample contains about 1,500,000 distinct CDR3 sequences, roughly 40% of which appear only once. This clonotype was seen a single time. CDR3 length: 18 residues. CDR1 is MRHNA, CDR2 SNTAGT, per germline. The germline V and J ends were trimmed by 3 bases and 3 bases, with 23 bases remaining between them. Sequencing was done on a sample of blood. The receptor's source is a woman aged 18-30 years in good health. The chain links TRBV6-4 to TRBJ2-5, with a tentative D call TRBD2 (6 bases). The CDR3 DNA is TGTGCCAGCAGTGATGATGTTCGGGAGTCATGTTGGGAAGAGACCCAGTACTTC. Amino acids: CASSDDVRESCWEETQYF.